This T cell receptor (beta chain) was identified during a study of identical twins. TCRdb ran MiXCR on the 5' RACE reads and lists one entry per CDR3 protein. The sample holds about 530,000 distinct CDR3 sequences; 20% to 25% are singletons and the top ten take more than 0.4%. J gave up 0 bases and V 1 base, and 5 bases lay outside the gene matches. CDR3 length: 17 amino acids. The V gene's germline CDR1 is SNHLY and CDR2 FYNNEI. This sample was shared with a second study, whose subject was yellow fever vaccine responses in identical twins.

The J gene is TRBJ2-7, the V gene TRBV2, with TRBD1 matching over 11 bases. Input material: CD4+ T cells sorted from blood. This receptor was taken from a woman aged 18-29 years in good health. For the CDR3, the DNA is TGTGCCAGCAGTGAAGGACCGGGACAGGGGGGCTCCTACGAGCAGTACTTC. As protein: CASSEGPGQGGSYEQYF.